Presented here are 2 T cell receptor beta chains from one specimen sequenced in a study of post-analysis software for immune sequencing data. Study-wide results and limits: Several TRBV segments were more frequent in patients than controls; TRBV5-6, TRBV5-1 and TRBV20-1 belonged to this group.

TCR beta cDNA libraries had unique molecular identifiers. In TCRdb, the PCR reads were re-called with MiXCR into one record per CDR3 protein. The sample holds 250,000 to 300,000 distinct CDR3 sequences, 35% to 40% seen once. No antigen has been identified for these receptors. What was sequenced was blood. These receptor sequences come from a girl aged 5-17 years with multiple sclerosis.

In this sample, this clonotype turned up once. The CDR3 sequence: CSASGKTDTQYF. In nucleotides, the CDR3 is TGCAGTGCTAGCGGGAAGACAGATACGCAGTATTTT. This chain connects TRBV20-1 to TRBJ2-3, with TRBD2 as a possible D gene (5 bases). Germline V gene data show CDR1 as DFQATT and CDR2 as SNEGSKA (reference sequence). V lost 3 bases to trimming and J lost 3 bases, with 7 bases between them. The CDR3 loop spans 12 amino acids.

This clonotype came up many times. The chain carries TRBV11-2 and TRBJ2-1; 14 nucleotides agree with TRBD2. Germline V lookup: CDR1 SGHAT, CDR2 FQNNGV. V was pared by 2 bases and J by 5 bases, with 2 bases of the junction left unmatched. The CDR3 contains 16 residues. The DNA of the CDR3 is TGTGCCAGCAGCTTACGACTAGCGGGGGGGCACAATGAGCAGTTCTTC. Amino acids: CASSLRLAGGHNEQFF.